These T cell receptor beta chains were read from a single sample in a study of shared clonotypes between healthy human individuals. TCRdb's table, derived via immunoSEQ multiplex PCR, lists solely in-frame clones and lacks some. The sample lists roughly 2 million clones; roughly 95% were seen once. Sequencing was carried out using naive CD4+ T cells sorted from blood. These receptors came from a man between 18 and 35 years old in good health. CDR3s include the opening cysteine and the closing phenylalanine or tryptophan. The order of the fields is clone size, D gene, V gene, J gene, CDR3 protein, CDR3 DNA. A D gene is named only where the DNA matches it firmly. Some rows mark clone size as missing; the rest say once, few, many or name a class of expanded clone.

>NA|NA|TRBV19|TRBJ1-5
CASSIDLLAGLRQPQHF
TGTGCCAGTAGTATAGATCTGTTAGCCGGATTGCGCCAGCCCCAGCATTTT
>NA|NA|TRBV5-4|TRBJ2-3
CASTWGDSTDTQYF
TGTGCCAGCACCTGGGGGGACAGCACAGATACGCAGTATTTT
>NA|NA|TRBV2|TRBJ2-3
CASSVEGLSTDTQYF
TGTGCCAGCAGTGTAGAGGGATTAAGCACAGATACGCAGTATTTT
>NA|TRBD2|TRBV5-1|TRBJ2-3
CASSRTSGADTQYF
TGCGCCAGCAGTCGTACTAGCGGGGCAGATACGCAGTATTTT
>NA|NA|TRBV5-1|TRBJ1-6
CASSLQDPYNSPLHF
TGCGCCAGCAGCTTACAGGACCCTTATAATTCACCCCTCCACTTT
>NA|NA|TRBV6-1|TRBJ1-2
CASSGPGGGNRGYTF
TGTGCCAGCAGTGGTCCCGGAGGAGGGAATAGGGGCTACACCTTC
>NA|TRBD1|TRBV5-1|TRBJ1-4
CASSSPEDRGLEKLFF
TGCGCCAGCAGCTCTCCCGAGGACAGGGGGCTTGAAAAACTGTTTTTT
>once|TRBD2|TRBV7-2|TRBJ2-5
CASSLGLAETQYF
TGTGCCAGCAGCTTAGGACTAGCAGAGACCCAGTACTTC
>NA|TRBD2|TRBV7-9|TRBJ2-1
CASSWTSGSYNEQFF
TGTGCCAGCAGCTGGACTAGCGGTTCCTACAATGAGCAGTTCTTC
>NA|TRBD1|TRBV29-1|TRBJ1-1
CSVDRGRTEAFF
TGCAGCGTTGACAGGGGGCGGACTGAAGCTTTCTTT
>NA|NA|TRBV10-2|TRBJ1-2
CASSDQGKGNGYTF
TGCGCCAGCAGTGACCAAGGGAAGGGGAATGGCTACACCTTC
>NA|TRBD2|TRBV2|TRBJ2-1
CASESGVGSLRSYNEQFF
TGTGCCAGCGAGAGCGGGGTAGGGAGTTTGAGGTCCTACAATGAGCAGTTCTTC
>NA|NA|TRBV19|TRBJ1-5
CASVQPPQPQHF
TGTGCCAGTGTCCAGCCTCCTCAGCCCCAGCATTTT
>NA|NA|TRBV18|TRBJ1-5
CASSPSGGYQPQHF
TGTGCCAGCTCACCCTCAGGCGGGTATCAGCCCCAGCATTTT
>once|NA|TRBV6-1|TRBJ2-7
CASSMEGGHEQYF
TGTGCCAGCAGTATGGAGGGGGGCCACGAGCAGTACTTC
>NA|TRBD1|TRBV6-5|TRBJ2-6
CASSYETGTGANVLTF
TGTGCCAGCAGTTACGAGACAGGGACTGGGGCCAACGTCCTGACTTTC
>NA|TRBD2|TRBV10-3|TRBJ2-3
CAMGTSGTDTQYF
TGTGCCATGGGGACTAGCGGCACAGATACGCAGTATTTT
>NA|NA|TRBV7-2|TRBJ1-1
CASSLGTAEAFF
TGTGCCAGCAGCTTAGGGACAGCTGAAGCTTTCTTT
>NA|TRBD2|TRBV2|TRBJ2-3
CASWGVDRAEDWRGGPDTQYF
TGTGCCAGCTGGGGTGTAGATAGGGCAGAAGACTGGCGGGGGGGCCCGGATACGCAGTATTTT
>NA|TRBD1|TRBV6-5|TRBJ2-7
CASSYILKTGGKEQYF
TGTGCCAGCAGTTACATTTTAAAAACAGGGGGAAAGGAGCAGTACTTC
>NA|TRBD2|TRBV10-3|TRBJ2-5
CAISGLAGGETQYF
TGTGCCATCAGTGGACTAGCGGGGGGGGAGACCCAGTACTTC
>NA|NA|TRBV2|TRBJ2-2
CASSEAEFGELFF
TGTGCCAGCAGTGAAGCGGAGTTCGGGGAGCTGTTTTTT
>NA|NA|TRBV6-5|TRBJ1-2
CASSYSTGGGGYTF
TGTGCCAGCAGTTACTCGACCGGGGGCGGCGGCTACACCTTC
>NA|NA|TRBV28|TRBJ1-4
CASSYKGLGEKLFF
TGTGCCAGCAGTTATAAGGGCCTCGGTGAAAAACTGTTTTTT
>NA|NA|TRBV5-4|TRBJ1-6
CASSTPKGDHSPLHF
TGTGCCAGCAGCACCCCGAAGGGGGATCATTCACCCCTCCACTTT
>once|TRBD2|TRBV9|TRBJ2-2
CASSVGPSSGGAGGELFF
TGTGCCAGCAGCGTGGGCCCCTCCAGCGGGGGGGCCGGCGGGGAGCTGTTTTTT
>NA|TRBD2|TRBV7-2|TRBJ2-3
CASSFTGGTDTQYF
TGTGCCAGCAGCTTTACGGGGGGGACAGATACGCAGTATTTT
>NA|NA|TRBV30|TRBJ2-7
CAWTLGSSYEQYF
TGTGCCTGGACACTAGGTAGCTCCTACGAGCAGTACTTC
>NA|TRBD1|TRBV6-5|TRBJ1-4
CASSTDRVREKLFF
TGTGCCAGCAGTACTGACAGGGTACGCGAAAAACTGTTTTTT
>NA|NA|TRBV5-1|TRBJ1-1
CASSLDGWQGSTEAFF
TGCGCCAGCAGCTTGGATGGGTGGCAGGGATCTACTGAAGCTTTCTTT
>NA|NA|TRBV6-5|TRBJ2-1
CASSYSAGPYNEQFF
TGTGCCAGCAGTTACTCGGCGGGACCCTACAATGAGCAGTTCTTC
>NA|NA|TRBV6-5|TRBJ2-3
CASNLHRTTDTQYF
TGTGCCAGCAACCTACACAGGACCACAGATACGCAGTATTTT
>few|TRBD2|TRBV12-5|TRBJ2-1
CASGASGRSYNEQFF
TGTGCTAGTGGGGCTAGCGGGAGGTCCTACAATGAGCAGTTCTTC
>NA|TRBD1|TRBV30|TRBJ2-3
CAWSPGQGLTDTQYF
TGTGCCTGGAGTCCCGGACAGGGGCTCACAGATACGCAGTATTTT
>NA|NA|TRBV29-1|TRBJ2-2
CSARLTNTGELFF
TGCAGCGCGAGACTGACGAACACCGGGGAGCTGTTTTTT
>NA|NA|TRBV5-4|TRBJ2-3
CASSYASTDTQYF
TGTGCCAGCAGCTATGCTAGCACAGATACGCAGTATTTT
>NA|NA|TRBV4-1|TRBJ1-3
CASSLTPRPLSGNTIYF
TGCGCCAGCAGCCTGACCCCGAGGCCTCTCTCTGGAAACACCATATATTTT
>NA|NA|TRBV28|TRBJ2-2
CASSGDQPTTGELFF
TGTGCCAGCAGTGGGGACCAACCCACAACCGGGGAGCTGTTTTTT
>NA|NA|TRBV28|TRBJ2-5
CASSLNAGQQETQYF
TGTGCCAGCAGTTTAAACGCGGGTCAACAAGAGACCCAGTACTTC
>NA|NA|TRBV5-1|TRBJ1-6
CASSPSPGGPYNSPLHF
TGCGCCAGCAGCCCTAGCCCGGGGGGTCCCTATAATTCACCCCTCCACTTT
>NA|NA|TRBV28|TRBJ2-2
CASSEQPTGELFF
TGTGCCAGCAGTGAACAGCCGACCGGGGAGCTGTTTTTT
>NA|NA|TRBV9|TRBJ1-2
CASSGGPNYGYTF
TGTGCCAGCAGCGGAGGGCCCAACTATGGCTACACCTTC
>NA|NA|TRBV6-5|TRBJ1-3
CASSDYGGGNTIYF
TGTGCCAGCAGTGATTATGGGGGAGGAAACACCATATATTTT
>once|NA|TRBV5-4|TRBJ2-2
CASSSGTGTYIRGELFF
TGTGCCAGCAGCTCGGGTACCGGGACCTACATCAGGGGGGAGCTGTTTTTT
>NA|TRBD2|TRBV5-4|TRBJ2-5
CASSSGLAEETQYF
TGTGCCAGCAGCTCTGGGCTAGCGGAAGAGACCCAGTACTTC
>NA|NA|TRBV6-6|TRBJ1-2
CASHNAVNYGYTF
TGTGCCAGCCATAACGCGGTTAACTATGGCTACACCTTC
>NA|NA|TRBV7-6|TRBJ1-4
CASSLEPLSGKLFF
TGTGCCAGCAGCTTAGAACCCCTTTCGGGAAAACTGTTTTTT
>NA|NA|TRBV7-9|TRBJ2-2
CATRGLNTGELFF
TGTGCGACTCGGGGGCTGAACACCGGGGAGCTGTTTTTT
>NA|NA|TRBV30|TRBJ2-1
CAWSVRGGRRLTYNEQFF
TGTGCCTGGAGTGTACGGGGCGGGCGGAGGTTGACCTACAATGAGCAGTTCTTC
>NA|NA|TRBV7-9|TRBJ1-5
CASSRQQDQPQHF
TGTGCCAGCAGTCGACAGCAGGATCAGCCCCAGCATTTT
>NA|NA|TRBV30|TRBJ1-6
CAWSVRGPDSPLHF
TGTGCCTGGAGTGTACGGGGGCCGGATTCACCCCTCCACTTT
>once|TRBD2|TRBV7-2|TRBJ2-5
CASSPGTKETQYF
TGTGCCAGCAGCCCCGGGACTAAAGAGACCCAGTACTTC
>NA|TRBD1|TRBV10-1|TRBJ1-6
CASSSDRVSPLHF
TGCGCCAGCAGTTCAGACAGGGTTTCACCCCTCCACTTT